The source of this TCR beta chain is a study of identifying expanded T cells in peripheral blood. General study findings and limits: Clone count variance between approximately 2-week samples rose with total template count. Differentially abundant clones: about 1.1 between replicates, 16.4 at approximately 14 days, approximately 18 at four.

This table comes from immunoSEQ multiplex PCR, and its TCRdb copy is limited to in-frame clones, with some not included. The sample carries around 84,000 clones, roughly 90% recorded once. During the collection period, no donor immune events like infections were recorded. Worth noting for this clone: Its antigen remains unidentified.

Trimming cost V 3 bases and J 7 bases; bases outside gene matches: 6. The CDR3 covers 14 residues. CDR1 and CDR2 (germline): SGHDT, YYEEEE. The sequenced sample was blood. The clonotype comes from a person aged 18 to 70 in good health. This chain connects TRBV5-6 to TRBJ1-2; 10 bases match TRBD1. For the CDR3, the DNA is TGTGCCAGCAGCTGGGACAGGGGTTACGGTGGCTACACCTTC. It codes for CASSWDRGYGGYTF.